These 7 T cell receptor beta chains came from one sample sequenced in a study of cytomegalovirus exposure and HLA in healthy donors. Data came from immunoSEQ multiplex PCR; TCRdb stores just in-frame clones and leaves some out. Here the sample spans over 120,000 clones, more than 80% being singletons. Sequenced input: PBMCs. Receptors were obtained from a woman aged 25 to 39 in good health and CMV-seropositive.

The CDR3 spells CASGGENTGELFF. The CDR3 DNA reads as TGTGCCAGTGGGGGGGAGAACACCGGGGAGCTGTTTTTT. This chain links TRBV6-1 with TRBJ2-2, with 7 nucleotides matching TRBD2. CDR1 and CDR2 from the germline V gene are MNHNS and SASEGT. Losses at the gene ends were 9 bases for V and 1 base for J; bases not matched to a gene: 2. This CDR3 spans 13 amino acids.

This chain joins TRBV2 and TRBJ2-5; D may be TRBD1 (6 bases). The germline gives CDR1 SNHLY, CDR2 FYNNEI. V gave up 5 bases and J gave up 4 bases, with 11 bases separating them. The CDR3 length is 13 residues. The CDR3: CASSRDTAETQYF. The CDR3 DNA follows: TGTGCCAGCAGTAGGGACACGGCAGAGACCCAGTACTTC. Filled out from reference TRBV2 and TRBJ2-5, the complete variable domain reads EPEVTQTPSHQVTQMGQEVILRCVPISNHLYFYWYRQILGQKVEFLVSFYNNEISEKSEIFDDQFSVERPDGSNFTLKIRSTKLEDSAMYFCASSRDTAETQYFGPGTRLLVL.

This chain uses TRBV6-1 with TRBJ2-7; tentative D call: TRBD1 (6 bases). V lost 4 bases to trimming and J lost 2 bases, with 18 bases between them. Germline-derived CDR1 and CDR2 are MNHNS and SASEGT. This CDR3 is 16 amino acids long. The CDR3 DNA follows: TGTGCCAGCAGTGTAGCCGGGACATATGAAACCTACGAGCAGTACTTC. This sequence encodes CASSVAGTYETYEQYF.

CDR3 residues: CASSLDVGGGDTQYF. CDR3 DNA sequence: TGCGCCAGCAGCTTGGACGTTGGGGGCGGAGATACGCAGTATTTT. The chain has TRBV5-1 and TRBJ2-3; possibly TRBD1 for D (6 bases). CDR1 and CDR2 from the germline V gene are SGHRS and YFSETQ. The V gene lost 0 bases and the J gene lost 5 bases, with 13 bases spanning the gap. The CDR3 totals 15 residues.

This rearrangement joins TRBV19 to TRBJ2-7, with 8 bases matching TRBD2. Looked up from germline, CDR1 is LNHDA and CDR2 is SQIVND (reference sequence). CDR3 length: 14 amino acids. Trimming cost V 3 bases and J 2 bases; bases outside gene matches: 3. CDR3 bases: TGTGCCAGTAGTATCGGTAGCGGGGCCTACGAGCAGTACTTC. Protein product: CASSIGSGAYEQYF.

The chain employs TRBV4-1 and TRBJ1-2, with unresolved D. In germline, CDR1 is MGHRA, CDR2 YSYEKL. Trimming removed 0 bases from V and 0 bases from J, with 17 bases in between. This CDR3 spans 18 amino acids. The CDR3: CASSQDHDRRKPNYGYTF. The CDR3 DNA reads TGCGCCAGCAGCCAAGATCATGACCGGAGGAAACCTAACTATGGCTACACCTTC.

CDR3 coding DNA: TGTGCCAGCAGCCCCCATCCCCTGGACAGGGGGCGAGGAAACACCATATATTTT. Its protein product is CASSPHPLDRGRGNTIYF. This chain links TRBV21-1 with TRBJ1-3; the D call TRBD1 from the table was never checked on the DNA. TRBV21-1 is designated a pseudogene. The CDR3 has 18 residues.